The sequence of this T cell receptor (beta chain) was determined in a study of blood T cell repertoires in COVID-19. Study-wide context: Sites across the United States, Italy and Spain contributed samples from acute and convalescent COVID-19. PBMCs, B-cell-depleted T cells, or T cells were the source of the cDNA or gDNA that made up the material.

CDR1 is MDHEN and CDR2 is SYDVKM in the germline V gene. This CDR3 spans 16 amino acids. V lost 9 bases to trimming and J lost 2 bases; unmatched junction nucleotides: 11. This clone was counted a few times. Authors' processing steps: Reference gene primer amplification yielded estimated nucleated cell counts. The assay was immunoSEQ multiplex PCR, and TCRdb's table has in-frame clones only and misses some. Clone size and V and J calls were adopted from that table, with D and trimming inferred from the DNA. The table lists tens of thousands of clones, 70% to 90% of them singletons. This TCR derives from a human donor in a cohort sampled during active COVID-19. The J gene is TRBJ2-7, the V gene TRBV28, with 12 bases fitting TRBD2. The specimen was peripheral blood. The CDR3 loop reads CASATSGSPNPYEQYF. The DNA for the CDR3 is TGTGCCAGTGCGACTAGCGGGAGCCCTAATCCCTACGAGCAGTACTTC.